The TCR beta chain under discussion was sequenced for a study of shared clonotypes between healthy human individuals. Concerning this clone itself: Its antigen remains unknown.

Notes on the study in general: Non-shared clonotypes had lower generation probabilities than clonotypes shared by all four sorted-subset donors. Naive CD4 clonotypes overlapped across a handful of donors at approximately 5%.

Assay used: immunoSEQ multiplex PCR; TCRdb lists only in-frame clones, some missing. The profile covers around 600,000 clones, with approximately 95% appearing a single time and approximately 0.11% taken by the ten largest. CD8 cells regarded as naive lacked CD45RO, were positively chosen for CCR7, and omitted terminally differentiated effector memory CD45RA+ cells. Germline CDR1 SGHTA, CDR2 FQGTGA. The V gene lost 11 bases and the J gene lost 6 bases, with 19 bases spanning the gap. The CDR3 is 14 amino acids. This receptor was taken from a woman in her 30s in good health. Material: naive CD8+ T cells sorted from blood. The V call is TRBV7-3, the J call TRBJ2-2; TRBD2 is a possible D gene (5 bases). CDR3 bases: TGTGCCTGGCTAGGGAGAGGGCTTCCCGGGGAGCTGTTTTTT. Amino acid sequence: CAWLGRGLPGELFF.